This T cell receptor beta chain came from a study of T cells after yellow fever vaccination. Losses at the gene ends were 4 bases for V and 6 bases for J; bases not matched to a gene: 9. This CDR3 comprises 16 residues. Germline V gene sequence: CDR1 MNHEY, CDR2 SVGAGI. The TCR cDNA carried a universal primer site and UMIs from 5'RACE template switching. TCRdb re-analysed the 5' RACE reads in MiXCR, keeping a single row per CDR3 protein. The table has about 73,000 distinct CDR3 sequences, around 7.3% seen once. The rearrangement links TRBV6-5 to TRBJ2-1; 10 nucleotides agree with TRBD2. The input for sequencing was CD8+ T cells sorted from PBMCs, taken on the day of the yellow fever booster vaccination. The receptor comes from a young man who received the YFV17D yellow fever vaccine. This CDR3 is CASSFPGLAGGNEQFF. As DNA, the CDR3 is TGTGCCAGCAGTTTCCCCGGGTTAGCGGGAGGCAATGAGCAGTTCTTC.